This record covers a single TCR beta chain. The sample is drawn from a study of cytomegalovirus exposure and HLA in healthy donors. Background on the study: The Caucasian-associated ancestry cluster held over 80% of a few hundred genotyped donors.

The ends were cut back, 4 bases at V and 1 base at J, with 11 bases in the middle. Germline-derived CDR1 and CDR2 are SGHRS and YFSETQ. The CDR3 is made up of 14 amino acids. The PCR contained 60 Vbeta and 13 Jbeta primers. Using immunoSEQ multiplex PCR, the repertoire was profiled, and TCRdb retains in-frame clones only, with some absent. Among roughly 190,000 clones listed, roughly 13% were seen once. The TCR comes from a man between 45 and 60 years old in good health and CMV-seropositive. The sequenced sample was PBMCs. The rearrangement links TRBV5-1 to TRBJ1-1; possibly TRBD1 for D (6 bases). CDR3 amino acids: CASSTGGGNTEAFF. CDR3 in DNA: TGCGCCAGCAGCACGGGAGGGGGGAACACTGAAGCTTTCTTT. Looking up the rest from reference TRBV5-1 and TRBJ1-1 gives the full variable domain: KAGVTQTPRYLIKTRGQQVTLSCSPISGHRSVSWYQQTPGQGLQFLFEYFSETQRNKGNFPGRFSGRQFSNSRSEMNVSTLELGDSALYLCASSTGGGNTEAFFGQGTRLTVV.